These T cell receptor beta chains were read from a single sample in a study of cytomegalovirus exposure and HLA in healthy donors. Generated by immunoSEQ multiplex PCR, the TCRdb table keeps only in-frame clones and is missing some. The sample carries 150,000 or so clones, around three quarters recorded once. The sequencing input was PBMCs. The receptors were gathered from a woman between 35 and 50 years old in good health and CMV-seronegative. Both conserved end residues are part of each CDR3. D genes are given only for firm matches. The size entry is marked missing in some rows and otherwise reads once, few, many or a size class.

>TRBV29-1|TRBJ2-7|.|TRBD1
CSVENRGTHEQYF
TGCAGCGTTGAGAACAGGGGGACCCACGAGCAGTACTTC
>TRBV6-5|TRBJ1-1|.|.
CASSELRKNTEAFF
TGTGCCAGCAGTGAATTGAGAAAGAACACTGAAGCTTTCTTT
>TRBV30|TRBJ2-1|.|TRBD2
CAWKREAAGGNEQFF
TGTGCCTGGAAGCGAGAGGCAGCCGGGGGGAATGAGCAGTTCTTC
>TRBV11-2|TRBJ2-1|.|TRBD2
CASSLGLAGGPEQFF
TGTGCCAGCAGCTTAGGACTAGCGGGGGGGCCTGAGCAGTTCTTC
>TRBV18|TRBJ1-2|.|.
CASSRFDSHNYGYTF
TGTGCCAGCTCACGCTTCGACAGCCATAACTATGGCTACACCTTC
>TRBV15|TRBJ1-3|.|.
CATSRGRSRNTIYF
TGTGCCACCAGCAGAGGCAGGTCTAGAAACACCATATATTTT
>TRBV6-5|TRBJ1-1|few|.
CASSTTENTEAFF
TGTGCCAGCAGCACGACAGAGAACACTGAAGCTTTCTTT
>TRBV11-3|TRBJ2-1|.|TRBD1
CASSSGQGGHNEQFF
TGTGCCAGCAGCAGTGGACAGGGGGGACACAATGAGCAGTTCTTC
>TRBV7-9|TRBJ2-1|.|TRBD2
CASSLFGRGRDEQFF
TGTGCCAGCAGCTTATTTGGGAGGGGAAGGGATGAGCAGTTCTTC
>TRBV5-6|TRBJ2-2|.|TRBD2
CASSLLLTGLASGELFF
TGTGCCAGCAGCTTGCTCCTGACCGGACTAGCCTCCGGGGAGCTGTTTTTT
>TRBV29-1|TRBJ1-2|.|.
CSTTGYGSYTF
TGCAGCACCACAGGGTATGGGAGCTACACCTTC
>TRBV19|TRBJ1-1|few|TRBD1
CASFDRQGTEAFF
TGTGCCAGTTTCGATAGACAGGGCACTGAAGCTTTCTTT
>TRBV6-5|TRBJ1-4|.|.
CASEDRGGGEKLFF
TGTGCCAGCGAAGATCGGGGAGGCGGTGAAAAACTGTTTTTT
>TRBV2|TRBJ1-1|.|.
CASSETPGLVAFF
TGTGCCAGCAGCGAAACACCAGGGCTCGTTGCTTTCTTT
>TRBV27|TRBJ1-2|.|.
CASSLLGWEGYTF
TGTGCCAGCAGTTTATTGGGCTGGGAGGGCTACACCTTC
>TRBV5-1|TRBJ1-1|.|TRBD1
CASSKGGAYTEAFF
TGCGCCAGCAGCAAAGGGGGCGCGTACACTGAAGCTTTCTTT
>TRBV5-1|TRBJ2-7|.|.
CASSTAPGHQNYEQYF
TGCGCCAGCAGCACAGCCCCGGGACACCAGAACTACGAGCAGTACTTC
>TRBV5-1|TRBJ2-3|few|TRBD1
CASSRQEGQGPDTQYF
TGCGCCAGCAGCCGACAAGAGGGACAGGGACCAGATACGCAGTATTTT
>TRBV5-1|TRBJ2-1|.|TRBD2
CASSLLHSGGARGEQFF
TGCGCCAGCAGCTTGCTTCATAGCGGGGGGGCCCGGGGTGAGCAGTTCTTC
>TRBV2|TRBJ1-5|few|.
CASRTGVSNQPQHF
TGTGCCAGCAGGACGGGGGTTAGCAATCAGCCCCAGCATTTT
>TRBV19|TRBJ1-6|.|.
CASSIEGGESPLHF
TGTGCCAGTAGTATAGAGGGGGGTGAATCACCCCTCCACTTT
>TRBV7-9|TRBJ2-3|few|.
CASSPTQGTDTQYF
TGTGCCAGCAGCCCAACTCAGGGGACAGATACGCAGTATTTT
>TRBV5-4|TRBJ2-7|.|.
CASSLPRGEQYF
TGTGCCAGCAGCTTACCTCGAGGCGAGCAGTACTTC
>TRBV7-3|TRBJ1-3|.|.
CASSLNSGVGGNTIYF
TGTGCCAGCAGCTTAAATTCCGGGGTCGGTGGAAACACCATATATTTT
>TRBV18|TRBJ1-2|.|.
CASSPAAGQLEGGYGYTF
TGTGCCAGCTCACCGGCGGCAGGCCAGTTAGAAGGAGGCTATGGCTACACCTTC
>TRBV14|TRBJ1-4|.|.
CASSLRLTNEKLFF
TGTGCCAGCAGCCTTCGACTAACTAATGAAAAACTGTTTTTT
>TRBV7-9|TRBJ2-1|.|.
CASSSSEVNEQFF
TGTGCCAGCAGCTCTAGCGAGGTCAATGAGCAGTTCTTC
>TRBV7-6|TRBJ1-1|.|.
CASSLVANTEAFF
TGTGCCAGCAGCTTAGTAGCGAACACTGAAGCTTTCTTT
>TRBV10-3|TRBJ1-2|once|TRBD1
CASSGTAHYGYTF
TGTGCCAGCTCCGGGACAGCCCACTATGGCTACACCTTC
>TRBV5-1|TRBJ1-2|few|.
CASSLAFRGGETYGYTF
TGCGCCAGCAGCTTGGCCTTCCGAGGGGGAGAGACCTATGGCTACACCTTC
>TRBV5-4|TRBJ2-7|.|TRBD1
CASSQTGGSYEQYF
TGTGCCAGCAGCCAGACAGGGGGCTCCTACGAGCAGTACTTC
>TRBV5-1|TRBJ2-4|once|.
CASSPQGIVRDIQYF
TGCGCCAGCAGCCCCCAGGGGATTGTTCGGGACATTCAGTACTTC
>TRBV2|TRBJ2-2|.|TRBD1
CASSRTGGNTGELFF
TGTGCCAGCAGCCGGACAGGGGGCAACACCGGGGAGCTGTTTTTT
>TRBV12-5|TRBJ1-5|.|TRBD1
CASGTGQGSHF
TGTGCTAGTGGTACCGGACAGGGCTCTCATTTT
>TRBV5-8|TRBJ2-3|.|TRBD1
CASSFTGTGGLDTQYF
TGTGCCAGCAGCTTTACCGGGACAGGGGGCTTAGATACGCAGTATTTT
>TRBV5-6|TRBJ1-1|.|.
CASSSRQAFVAFF
TGTGCCAGCAGCTCAAGACAGGCGTTTGTCGCTTTCTTT
>TRBV7-3|TRBJ2-3|.|TRBD2
CASSSTSGGAADTQYF
TGTGCCAGCAGCTCGACTAGCGGGGGGGCTGCAGATACGCAGTATTTT
>TRBV28|TRBJ1-3|.|TRBD1
CASSFLGTGGGNTIYF
TGTGCCAGCAGTTTCCTAGGGACAGGGGGTGGAAACACCATATATTTT
>TRBV2|TRBJ2-1|.|.
CASSEYDEQFF
TGTGCCAGCAGTGAATATGATGAGCAGTTCTTC
>TRBV2|TRBJ2-2|.|TRBD1
CASRATGPGELFF
TGTGCCAGCAGAGCGACAGGGCCCGGGGAGCTGTTTTTT
>TRBV28|TRBJ1-3|once|TRBD1
CASGTVTGNTIYF
TGTGCCAGTGGGACAGTTACTGGAAACACCATATATTTT
>TRBV7-8|TRBJ2-3|few|TRBD1
CASSITAGTGRTDTQYF
TGTGCCAGCAGCATTACAGCCGGGACAGGACGCACAGATACGCAGTATTTT
>TRBV7-8|TRBJ2-5|.|TRBD2
CASSPLAGLLETQYF
TGTGCCAGCAGCCCCCTAGCGGGATTACTAGAGACCCAGTACTTC
>TRBV25-1|TRBJ1-6|.|TRBD1
CASSMTGGNSPLHF
TGTGCCAGCAGTATGACAGGGGGGAATTCACCCCTCCACTTT
>TRBV12-2|TRBJ1-4|.|.
CASRSGESNEKLFF
TGTGCAAGTCGCTCAGGGGAATCTAATGAAAAACTGTTTTTT
>TRBV7-9|TRBJ2-7|once|.
CASSRPLAGRPYEQYF
TGTGCCAGCAGCCGGCCCCTGGCGGGGCGACCCTACGAGCAGTACTTC
>TRBV10-3|TRBJ2-3|once|.
CAISGGDTQYF
TGTGCCATCAGTGGAGGGGATACGCAGTATTTT
>TRBV9|TRBJ2-7|.|.
CASSPDIWDEQYF
TGTGCCAGCAGCCCGGACATTTGGGACGAGCAGTACTTC
>TRBV5-1|TRBJ1-2|.|.
CASSLADRTSGYTF
TGCGCCAGCAGCTTGGCTGACAGGACGAGCGGCTACACCTTC
>TRBV5-4|TRBJ2-3|.|TRBD1
CASSLPGQGRDTQYF
TGTGCCAGCAGCTTACCGGGACAGGGGAGGGATACGCAGTATTTT
>TRBV4-2|TRBJ2-1|few|TRBD2
CASSQLEGLFRQRSDEQFF
TGTGCCAGCAGCCAACTGGAGGGACTATTCCGCCAAAGGTCCGATGAGCAGTTCTTC
>TRBV10-1|TRBJ2-7|.|.
CASSESDLRKLYEQYF
TGCGCCAGCAGTGAGAGCGACCTCCGGAAACTCTACGAGCAGTACTTC